The 29 T cell receptor beta chains given below trace back to one sample, sequenced in a study of blood T cell repertoires in COVID-19. The method was immunoSEQ multiplex PCR; TCRdb's version includes in-frame clones alone and lacks a portion of them. This sample yields tens of thousands of clones, of which about 88% are seen a single time; over 9.5% belongs to the top ten. The source material was peripheral blood. These receptors were collected from a man aged 55 to 70 with active COVID-19.

J is TRBJ2-5 and V is TRBV30; no clear D. Germline values: CDR1 GTSNPN, CDR2 SVGIG (reference sequence). V was trimmed by 3 bases and J by 4 bases, leaving 9 bases between them. The CDR3 covers 12 residues. The CDR3 is CAWSPGGETQYF. For the CDR3, the DNA is TGTGCCTGGAGCCCCGGCGGAGAGACCCAGTACTTC.

V gene TRBV7-8 combines with J gene TRBJ1-6; 7 bases fit TRBD1. CDR3 length equals 16 residues. Germline CDR1 reads SGHVS; CDR2 reads FQNEAQ. The trim removed 2 bases at V and 6 bases at J, leaving 7 bases unmatched. This CDR3 reads CASSLQPGQVNSPLHF. The CDR3 nucleotides are TGTGCCAGCAGCTTACAACCCGGACAGGTTAATTCACCCCTCCACTTT.

The rearrangement joins TRBV7-9 to TRBJ2-7, with D possibly matching TRBD1 (6 bases). Deletions cut 1 base from V and 2 bases from J, with 9 bases between. Germline CDR1 SEHNR, CDR2 FQNEAQ (reference sequence). The CDR3 runs to 14 residues. The CDR3 nucleotides are TGTGCCAGCAGCTTAGTGGGGGCGGCCTACGAGCAGTACTTC. It specifies CASSLVGAAYEQYF.

The CDR3 region has the DNA TGTGCCATCAGTGGCCAGGGGGTGGAAAACGAGCAGTACTTC. Its translation: CAISGQGVENEQYF. This chain connects TRBV10-3 to TRBJ2-7; the match to TRBD1 covers 7 bases. Unmatched junction bases numbered 8, after V lost 4 bases and J lost 5 bases. CDR3 length equals 14 residues. Germline CDR1 is ENHRY and CDR2 is SYGVKD.

V is TRBV4-2 and J is TRBJ2-1; TRBD2 matches 10 bases. CDR3 length equals 15 residues. Trimming removed 3 bases from V and 10 bases from J; junction bases left unmatched: 9. Germline values: CDR1 LGHNA, CDR2 YNFKEQ. This chain's CDR3 is CASSQAGTSAGEQFF. The CDR3 region has the DNA TGTGCCAGCAGCCAGGCCGGGACTAGCGCAGGCGAGCAGTTCTTC.

The chain joins TRBV27 to TRBJ2-7; 10 nucleotides agree with TRBD2. The trim removed 5 bases at V and 6 bases at J, leaving 7 bases unmatched. CDR3 length: 14 residues. Germline values: CDR1 MNHEY, CDR2 SMNVEV (reference sequence). CDR3 DNA: TGTGCCAGCAGTATCCTAGCGGGAGCCGGCGAGCAGTACTTC. It yields the protein CASSILAGAGEQYF.

This clone came up a few times. The rearrangement uses TRBV5-1 and TRBJ2-7; a possible D gene is TRBD1 (5 bases). This CDR3 comprises 14 residues. The V gene's germline CDR1 is SGHRS and CDR2 YFSETQ. V was clipped by 0 bases and J by 1 base, with 8 bases between them. CDR3 nucleotides: TGCGCCAGCAGCTTGGCCACAGGTTCCTACGAGCAGTACTTC. Its translation is CASSLATGSYEQYF.

In this sample, this clone turned up once. This chain joins TRBV6-2 or TRBV6-3 and TRBJ2-7; D is unclear. CDR3 length: 14 amino acids. V was pared by 0 bases and J by 2 bases, with 8 bases between. Looked up from germline, CDR1 is MNHEY and CDR2 is SVGEGT. CDR3 nucleotides: TGTGCCAGCAGTTACTCGAGGCAGCCCTACGAGCAGTACTTC. Protein product: CASSYSRQPYEQYF.

This rearrangement joins TRBV29-1 to TRBJ2-2; a weak D match, TRBD2 (5 bases). Germline V gene data show CDR1 as SQVTM and CDR2 as ANQGSEA. Trimming shortened V by 4 bases and J by 4 bases, and 10 bases separated the two germline ends. The CDR3 has 13 residues. As DNA, the CDR3 is TGCAGCGTTGGAGGGTTCTTCACCGGGGAGCTGTTTTTT. Translating it yields CSVGGFFTGELFF.

J is TRBJ2-2 and V is TRBV7-9; 7 bases match TRBD2. The trim removed 7 bases at V and 5 bases at J, leaving 13 bases unmatched. CDR1 is SEHNR, CDR2 FQNEAQ, per germline (reference sequence). The CDR3 is made up of 16 amino acids. The DNA for the CDR3 is TGTGCCAGCACCCCTCGAGAGCGGGAAGGGACCGGGGAGCTGTTTTTT. Translation gives CASTPREREGTGELFF.

The gene calls are TRBV19 and TRBJ2-7; 10 nucleotides line up with TRBD2. The CDR3 consists of 18 residues. Per germline, CDR1 LNHDA and CDR2 SQIVND (reference sequence). Losses at the gene ends were 6 bases for V and 0 bases for J; bases not matched to a gene: 14. CDR3 sequence (DNA): TGTGCCAGTAGCCTGGCGGGTAGCGGGAGGTTCAGCTCCTACGAGCAGTACTTC. It yields the protein CASSLAGSGRFSSYEQYF.

With regard to this clone: Within the sample, other DNA sequences also encode this same CDR3. This sequence joins TRBV2 and TRBJ2-7; 7 positions agree with TRBD1. Germline V gene data show CDR1 as SNHLY and CDR2 as FYNNEI. The V segment lost 3 bases and the J segment 2 bases; nucleotides outside the gene matches: 1. The CDR3 spans 13 residues. The CDR3 coding sequence is TGTGCCAGCAGTGAGGGACAGACCTACGAGCAGTACTTC. Translating it yields CASSEGQTYEQYF.

The chain is built from TRBV5-4 and TRBJ2-2; no firm D call. Germline CDR1 SGHNT, CDR2 YYREEE (reference sequence). Trimming took off 0 bases at V and 8 bases at J, with 14 bases between the two ends. CDR3 length: 15 residues. Here the CDR3 reads CASSLGSPNWGELFF. The CDR3 DNA is TGTGCCAGCAGCTTGGGGAGTCCGAATTGGGGGGAGCTGTTTTTT.

The chain is built from TRBV9 and TRBJ2-2, with 11 nucleotides matching TRBD2. Germline CDR1 SGDLS, CDR2 YYNGEE. CDR3 length equals 16 residues. V dropped 2 bases and J dropped 1; count of bases not matched to a gene: 1. CDR3 protein: CASSVSGRGNTGELFF. CDR3 DNA sequence: TGTGCCAGCAGCGTTAGCGGGAGGGGGAACACCGGGGAGCTGTTTTTT.

This clone was picked up a small number of times. The rearrangement links TRBV27 to TRBJ1-2, with a weak D call TRBD1 (6 bases). The CDR3 spans 14 residues. Between the trimmed V and J ends, which lost 5 bases and 7 bases, there was a span of 17 bases. CDR1 is MNHEY and CDR2 is SMNVEV in the germline V gene (reference sequence). The CDR3 loop reads CASSPLSGEGGYTF. As DNA, the CDR3 is TGTGCCAGCAGTCCCCTGTCAGGGGAGGGTGGCTACACCTTC.

The chain links TRBV7-3 to TRBJ2-3; 8 bases are shared with TRBD2. J lost 2 bases, V lost 4 bases, and 5 bases had no gene match. The length of the CDR3 is 15 residues. Germline CDR1 SGHTA, CDR2 FQGTGA. This CDR3 reads CASSWGSGATDTQYF. CDR3 DNA sequence: TGTGCCAGCAGCTGGGGTAGCGGGGCCACAGATACGCAGTATTTT.

The chain employs TRBV7-6 and TRBJ2-3; D might be TRBD2 (6 bases). The CDR3 loop spans 16 amino acids. Trimming stripped 1 base from V and 6 bases from J, with 17 bases between. Germline lookup yields CDR1 SGHVS and CDR2 FNYEAQ. This CDR3 reads CASSLVGGSYSDTQYF. The CDR3 DNA sequence: TGTGCCAGCAGCTTAGTTGGAGGGAGTTACTCGGATACGCAGTATTTT. Based on the CDR3 plus reference TRBV7-6 and TRBJ2-3, the full variable domain is GAGVSQSPRYKVTKRGQDVALRCDPISGHVSLYWYRQALGQGPEFLTYFNYEAQQDKSGLPNDRFSAERPEGSISTLTIQRTEQRDSAMYRCASSLVGGSYSDTQYFGPGTRLTVL.

This clone was seen a single time. The rearrangement joins TRBV18 to TRBJ2-1; 7 bases line up with TRBD1. V shed 6 bases and J 6 bases; nucleotides not matched to a gene: 11. Germline CDR1 is KGHSH and CDR2 is LQKENI. This CDR3 comprises 15 residues. CDR3 nucleotides: TGTGCCAGCTCCGAGATACAGGGGTCTCGCAATGAGCAGTTCTTC. Amino acids: CASSEIQGSRNEQFF.

The chain combines TRBV6-5 with TRBJ1-3; D gene unclear. This CDR3 is 13 amino acids long. CDR1 and CDR2 from the germline V gene are MNHEY and SVGAGI. Trimming took off 5 bases at V and 0 bases at J, with 5 bases between the two ends. In DNA form, the CDR3 reads TGTGCCAGCAGTAGCCTCTCTGGAAACACCATATATTTT. Protein product: CASSSLSGNTIYF.

The chain links TRBV6-2 or TRBV6-3 to TRBJ2-7; 11 bases fit TRBD2. Unmatched junction bases numbered 15, after V lost 7 bases and J lost 7 bases. Germline values: CDR1 MNHEY, CDR2 SVGEGT. The CDR3 consists of 16 residues. The CDR3, as DNA: TGTGCCAGCACCCCGGGACTAGCGGACCTAGGGGGGGAGCAGTACTTC. Its protein product is CASTPGLADLGGEQYF.

The V call is TRBV19, the J call TRBJ1-5, with TRBD1 as a possible D gene (6 bases). V was trimmed by 3 bases and J by 5 bases, leaving 8 bases between them. The CDR3 has 13 residues. Per germline, CDR1 LNHDA and CDR2 SQIVND (reference sequence). This chain's CDR3 is CASSIEGDQPQHF. CDR3 DNA: TGTGCCAGTAGTATCGAGGGGGATCAGCCCCAGCATTTT. The full variable domain, completed using reference TRBV19 and TRBJ1-5, is DGGITQSPKYLFRKEGQNVTLSCEQNLNHDAMYWYRQDPGQGLRLIYYSQIVNDFQKGDIAEGYSVSREKKESFPLTVTSAQKNPTAFYLCASSIEGDQPQHFGDGTRLSIL.

The gene calls are TRBV30 and TRBJ1-2; TRBD1 might be the D (5 bases). Germline CDR1 is GTSNPN and CDR2 is SVGIG (reference sequence). The V end lost 2 bases, the J end lost 6 bases, and 16 bases lay between the germline ends. CDR3 length: 14 amino acids. The CDR3 DNA reads TGTGCCTGGAGTCAGACAGTTGATGAGGATGGCTACACCTTC. Translating it yields CAWSQTVDEDGYTF.

The rearrangement links TRBV12-3 or TRBV12-4 to TRBJ1-2; 10 nucleotides agree with TRBD1. Losses at the gene ends were 7 bases for V and 8 bases for J; bases not matched to a gene: 7. The CDR3 has 13 amino acids. The DNA for the CDR3 is TGTGCCAGCACCCGACAGGGGGCAAGCGGCTACACCTTC. Protein product: CASTRQGASGYTF.

The V call is TRBV19, the J call TRBJ1-1, with D perhaps matching TRBD1 (5 bases). In germline, CDR1 is LNHDA, CDR2 SQIVND (reference sequence). V was clipped by 3 bases and J by 7 bases, with 15 bases between them. The CDR3 covers 14 residues. CDR3 sequence reads: CASSIRTEGFEAFF. CDR3 DNA: TGTGCCAGTAGTATCCGGACGGAGGGGTTTGAAGCTTTCTTT.

The gene calls are TRBV21-1 and TRBJ2-2; no check of the table's D call, TRBD2, against the DNA was made. TRBV21-1 is noted as a pseudogene. This CDR3 has 18 residues. The CDR3, as DNA: TGTGCCAGCAGCCCCCGGAGTAGCGGGAGGGCGAACACCGGGGAGCTGTTTTTT. Amino acids: CASSPRSSGRANTGELFF.

The V call is TRBV2, the J call TRBJ2-2; no clear D gene. Trimming took 3 bases from V and 7 from J, leaving 9 bases between them. The CDR3 contains 13 residues. CDR1 SNHLY and CDR2 FYNNEI come from the germline V gene. The DNA of the CDR3 is TGTGCCAGCAGTGAGGTCCTAATCGGGGAGCTGTTTTTT. Protein sequence: CASSEVLIGELFF. Supplemented by reference TRBV2 and TRBJ2-2, the full variable domain reads EPEVTQTPSHQVTQMGQEVILRCVPISNHLYFYWYRQILGQKVEFLVSFYNNEISEKSEIFDDQFSVERPDGSNFTLKIRSTKLEDSAMYFCASSEVLIGELFFGEGSRLTVL.

V and J are TRBV2 and TRBJ1-1, with D tentatively TRBD1 (5 bases). The V and J ends lost 2 bases and 3 bases respectively, with 22 bases between them. The CDR3 spans 18 residues. Germline V gene lookup returns CDR1 SNHLY and CDR2 FYNNEI. CDR3 in DNA: TGTGCCAGCAGTGAATTTTGGCGGCGGGGGTTCTCAGACACTGAAGCTTTCTTT. It is translated as CASSEFWRRGFSDTEAFF.

The V gene is TRBV9, the J gene TRBJ1-3, with TRBD1 as a possible D gene (5 bases). The CDR3 length is 13 residues. Looked up from germline, CDR1 is SGDLS and CDR2 is YYNGEE. V gave up 2 bases and J gave up 4 bases, with 7 bases separating them. As DNA, the CDR3 is TGTGCCAGCAGCGTGCGGGACGGAAACACCATATATTTT. Amino acids: CASSVRDGNTIYF.

The CDR3 sequence: CASSLMTSTSGELFF. CDR3 nucleotides: TGTGCCAGCAGCTTGATGACTAGTACTTCCGGGGAGCTGTTTTTT. The J gene is TRBJ2-2, the V gene TRBV5-4, with D perhaps matching TRBD2 (6 bases). CDR1 and CDR2 from the germline V gene are SGHNT and YYREEE (reference sequence). V shed 1 base and J shed 6 bases, with 13 bases lying between them. There are 15 residues in the CDR3.